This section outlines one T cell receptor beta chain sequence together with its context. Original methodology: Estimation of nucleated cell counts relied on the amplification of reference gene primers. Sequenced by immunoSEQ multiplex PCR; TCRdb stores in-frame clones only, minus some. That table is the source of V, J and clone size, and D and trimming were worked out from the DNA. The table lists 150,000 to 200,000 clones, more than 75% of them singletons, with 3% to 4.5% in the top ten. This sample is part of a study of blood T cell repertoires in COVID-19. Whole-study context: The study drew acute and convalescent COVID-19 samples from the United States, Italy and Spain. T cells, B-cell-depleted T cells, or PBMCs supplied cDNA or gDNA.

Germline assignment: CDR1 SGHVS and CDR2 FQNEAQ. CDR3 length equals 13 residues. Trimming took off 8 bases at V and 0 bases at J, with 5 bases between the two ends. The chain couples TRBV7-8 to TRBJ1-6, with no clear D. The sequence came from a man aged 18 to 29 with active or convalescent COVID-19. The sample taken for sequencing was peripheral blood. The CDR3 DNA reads TGTGCCAGCCGGGACTCCTATAATTCACCCCTCCACTTT. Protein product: CASRDSYNSPLHF. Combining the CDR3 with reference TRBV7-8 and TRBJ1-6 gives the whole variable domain GAGVSQSPRYKVAKRGQDVALRCDPISGHVSLFWYQQALGQGPEFLTYFQNEAQLDKSGLPSDRFFAERPEGSVSTLKIQRTQQEDSAVYLCASRDSYNSPLHFGNGTRLTVT.